This is a list of T cell receptor beta chains from one sample in a study of CD8 T cells in Susac syndrome. From the immunoSEQ multiplex PCR reads, TCRdb called clonotypes with MiXCR, one entry per CDR3 protein. The data hold 150,000 to 200,000 distinct CDR3 sequences, with 90% to 96% observed a single time. The specimen was CD4+ T cells from PBMCs. The receptors come from a human donor with multiple sclerosis. CDR3s include the opening cysteine and the closing phenylalanine or tryptophan. A D gene is named only where the DNA matches it firmly. Rows may omit the clone size; those that give it use once, few, many or a size class.

CDR3 DNA: TGTGCCACCAGCTTCGGGGACTATGGCTACACCTTC; CDR3 protein: CATSFGDYGYTF; V gene: TRBV15; clone size: -; J gene: TRBJ1-2; D gene: -
CDR3 DNA: TGCAGTGCTAGACCCGGGGACAGGGCAATGGGGACTGAAGCTTTCTTT; CDR3 protein: CSARPGDRAMGTEAFF; V gene: TRBV20-1; clone size: -; J gene: TRBJ1-1; D gene: TRBD1
CDR3 DNA: TGTGCCAGCTCTGGGGGGGAAGGCCTCTACACCTTC; CDR3 protein: CASSGGEGLYTF; V gene: TRBV6-4; clone size: -; J gene: TRBJ1-2; D gene: -
CDR3 DNA: TGCAGTGCTATCGGGACCGAGAACACCGGGGAGCTGTTTTTT; CDR3 protein: CSAIGTENTGELFF; V gene: TRBV20-1; clone size: -; J gene: TRBJ2-2; D gene: -
CDR3 DNA: TGCAGTGCGGACAGGCTCAATCAGCCCCAGCATTTT; CDR3 protein: CSADRLNQPQHF; V gene: TRBV20-1; clone size: once; J gene: TRBJ1-5; D gene: TRBD1
CDR3 DNA: TGTGCCAGCAGTCCCCTCCGGGGGATAAGCTCCTACAATGAGCAGTTCTTC; CDR3 protein: CASSPLRGISSYNEQFF; V gene: TRBV12-3/TRBV12-4; clone size: few; J gene: TRBJ2-1; D gene: -
CDR3 DNA: TGCAGCGTTGTAGCTCAGGGGTACTATGGCTACACCTTC; CDR3 protein: CSVVAQGYYGYTF; V gene: TRBV29-1; clone size: -; J gene: TRBJ1-2; D gene: -
CDR3 DNA: TGTGCCAGTAGTACCACGGGGGGACCCTACGAGCAGTACTTC; CDR3 protein: CASSTTGGPYEQYF; V gene: TRBV19; clone size: -; J gene: TRBJ2-7; D gene: TRBD2
CDR3 DNA: TGCAGCGCCACAAAGGGGACTAGCACAGATACGCAGTATTTT; CDR3 protein: CSATKGTSTDTQYF; V gene: TRBV29-1; clone size: -; J gene: TRBJ2-3; D gene: -
CDR3 DNA: TGCGCCAGCAGCCAAGGGGGGGGACTCCACAATGAGCAGTTCTTC; CDR3 protein: CASSQGGGLHNEQFF; V gene: TRBV4-3; clone size: -; J gene: TRBJ2-1; D gene: TRBD2
CDR3 DNA: TGCAGCGTTAAGGTCTCTGGGGCCAACGTCCTGACTTTC; CDR3 protein: CSVKVSGANVLTF; V gene: TRBV29-1; clone size: -; J gene: TRBJ2-6; D gene: -
CDR3 DNA: TGCAGTGTCGGGGACTCCTCCTACGAGCAGTACTTC; CDR3 protein: CSVGDSSYEQYF; V gene: TRBV20-1; clone size: -; J gene: TRBJ2-7; D gene: -
CDR3 DNA: TGCAGCGTCCCCGGGACAGGGACGACCGGGGCCAACGTCCTGACTTTC; CDR3 protein: CSVPGTGTTGANVLTF; V gene: TRBV29-1; clone size: -; J gene: TRBJ2-6; D gene: TRBD1
CDR3 DNA: TGTGCCAGCTCACCACGGACAGCCTTCCAAGAGACCCAGTACTTC; CDR3 protein: CASSPRTAFQETQYF; V gene: TRBV18; clone size: -; J gene: TRBJ2-5; D gene: -
CDR3 DNA: TGTGCCAGCAGCTTAGGGCTTGCAGTTCTGAACACCGGGGAGCTGTTTTTT; CDR3 protein: CASSLGLAVLNTGELFF; V gene: TRBV7-9; clone size: -; J gene: TRBJ2-2; D gene: -
CDR3 DNA: TGTGCCAGCAGCTTACATGGGGGAGCGAACACTGAAGCTTTCTTT; CDR3 protein: CASSLHGGANTEAFF; V gene: TRBV7-9; clone size: -; J gene: TRBJ1-1; D gene: -
CDR3 DNA: TGTGCCAGCAGCATTTCGACAGGGCCCTATGAAGCTTTCTTT; CDR3 protein: CASSISTGPYEAFF; V gene: TRBV6-2/TRBV6-3; clone size: -; J gene: TRBJ1-1; D gene: TRBD1
CDR3 DNA: TGTGCCAGCACTCTGGGACAGAGCCACGAGCAGTACTTC; CDR3 protein: CASTLGQSHEQYF; V gene: TRBV6-1; clone size: -; J gene: TRBJ2-7; D gene: TRBD1
CDR3 DNA: TGTGCCAGCAGTTACGGGCAGGGGGCCTTTTCCCAGTACTTC; CDR3 protein: CASSYGQGAFSQYF; V gene: TRBV6-5; clone size: -; J gene: TRBJ2-5; D gene: TRBD1
CDR3 DNA: TGTGCCAGCAGCGTAGGACCGAGGGGTGTTAGCACAGATACGCAGTATTTT; CDR3 protein: CASSVGPRGVSTDTQYF; V gene: TRBV9; clone size: -; J gene: TRBJ2-3; D gene: -
CDR3 DNA: TGTGCCAGCAGATATGGAGCCGGGACAGGGAGGGATACGCAGTATTTT; CDR3 protein: CASRYGAGTGRDTQYF; V gene: TRBV5-6; clone size: -; J gene: TRBJ2-3; D gene: TRBD1
CDR3 DNA: TGTGCCAGCTCACCGTCCGGGGGCAGAATGAACACCGGGGAGCTGTTTTTT; CDR3 protein: CASSPSGGRMNTGELFF; V gene: TRBV18; clone size: -; J gene: TRBJ2-2; D gene: -
CDR3 DNA: TGTGCCAGCAGCGTAGGGGGGTGGAACGCCGGGGAGCTGTTTTTT; CDR3 protein: CASSVGGWNAGELFF; V gene: TRBV9; clone size: -; J gene: TRBJ2-2; D gene: -
CDR3 DNA: TGTGCCAGCAGTTTATGGAACAGGGCTGGGGAGACCCAGTACTTC; CDR3 protein: CASSLWNRAGETQYF; V gene: TRBV27; clone size: -; J gene: TRBJ2-5; D gene: -
CDR3 DNA: TGTGCCAGCCGGGACTACTATGGCTACACCTTC; CDR3 protein: CASRDYYGYTF; V gene: TRBV28; clone size: -; J gene: TRBJ1-2; D gene: -
CDR3 DNA: TGCGCCAGCAGCATAGACAGGGATCAGCCCCAGCATTTT; CDR3 protein: CASSIDRDQPQHF; V gene: TRBV5-1; clone size: once; J gene: TRBJ1-5; D gene: TRBD1
CDR3 DNA: TGCAGTGCTAGAGATCTGGGACAGGTCACCTACGAGCAGTACTTC; CDR3 protein: CSARDLGQVTYEQYF; V gene: TRBV20-1; clone size: -; J gene: TRBJ2-7; D gene: TRBD1
CDR3 DNA: TGCAGTGTAGGGCCCAGGGGGGCGCAGTATTTT; CDR3 protein: CSVGPRGAQYF; V gene: TRBV20-1; clone size: -; J gene: TRBJ2-3; D gene: -
CDR3 DNA: TGTGCCAGCAGGCCCAGGCGGTACTTC; CDR3 protein: CASRPRRYF; V gene: TRBV6-7; clone size: -; J gene: TRBJ2-4; D gene: -
CDR3 DNA: TGCAGCCGCAACAGGGCAGGAGCTAACTATGGCTACACCTTC; CDR3 protein: CSRNRAGANYGYTF; V gene: TRBV20-1; clone size: -; J gene: TRBJ1-2; D gene: -
CDR3 DNA: TGCAGTGCTCCGCTTACGGGCACAGATACGCAGTATTTT; CDR3 protein: CSAPLTGTDTQYF; V gene: TRBV20-1; clone size: once; J gene: TRBJ2-3; D gene: -
CDR3 DNA: TGCAGCGTGCACGGACAGCAGAACACTGAAGCTTTCTTT; CDR3 protein: CSVHGQQNTEAFF; V gene: TRBV29-1; clone size: -; J gene: TRBJ1-1; D gene: -
CDR3 DNA: TGTGCCAGCAGCCCAGGACTAGCGGGGAGCTCCTACAATGAGCAGTTCTTC; CDR3 protein: CASSPGLAGSSYNEQFF; V gene: TRBV5-4; clone size: -; J gene: TRBJ2-1; D gene: TRBD2
CDR3 DNA: TGTGCCAGCAGCCGAGGGACGTTGGGCACTGAAGCTTTCTTT; CDR3 protein: CASSRGTLGTEAFF; V gene: TRBV2; clone size: -; J gene: TRBJ1-1; D gene: -
CDR3 DNA: TGCGCCAGCAGCCCGAGATACACAGATACGCAGTATTTT; CDR3 protein: CASSPRYTDTQYF; V gene: TRBV5-1; clone size: -; J gene: TRBJ2-3; D gene: -
CDR3 DNA: TGTGCCAGCAGCGTAGCCTTCCAAGAGACCCAGTACTTC; CDR3 protein: CASSVAFQETQYF; V gene: TRBV9; clone size: -; J gene: TRBJ2-5; D gene: -
CDR3 DNA: TGTGCCACCAGCAGAGCACCTGTGGCGGGGGGTACGGAGACCCAGTACTTC; CDR3 protein: CATSRAPVAGGTETQYF; V gene: TRBV15; clone size: -; J gene: TRBJ2-5; D gene: TRBD2
CDR3 DNA: TGCAGCGTTGTGTCAGGTGGACAGGGTGCAGATACGCAGTATTTT; CDR3 protein: CSVVSGGQGADTQYF; V gene: TRBV29-1; clone size: -; J gene: TRBJ2-3; D gene: TRBD1
CDR3 DNA: TGCAGTGCTACTGTCCTAGTCAATGAGCAGTTCTTC; CDR3 protein: CSATVLVNEQFF; V gene: TRBV20-1; clone size: -; J gene: TRBJ2-1; D gene: -
CDR3 DNA: TGCAGCGTTCGGACAGGGTGGGACTATGGCTACACCTTC; CDR3 protein: CSVRTGWDYGYTF; V gene: TRBV29-1; clone size: -; J gene: TRBJ1-2; D gene: TRBD1
CDR3 DNA: TGCAGCGGGACCCAGGGGAAGGAGACCCAGTACTTC; CDR3 protein: CSGTQGKETQYF; V gene: TRBV29-1; clone size: -; J gene: TRBJ2-5; D gene: -
CDR3 DNA: TGCGCCAGCAGCCAAGTAGACATTGTTTCCTACGAGCAGTACTTC; CDR3 protein: CASSQVDIVSYEQYF; V gene: TRBV4-1; clone size: -; J gene: TRBJ2-7; D gene: -
CDR3 DNA: TGTGCCAGCAGCGTAGCGGGAGACCAAGAGACCCAGTACTTC; CDR3 protein: CASSVAGDQETQYF; V gene: TRBV9; clone size: -; J gene: TRBJ2-5; D gene: -
CDR3 DNA: TGTGCCACCAGCAGAGATGCTCGCGAGCAGTACTTC; CDR3 protein: CATSRDAREQYF; V gene: TRBV15; clone size: -; J gene: TRBJ2-7; D gene: -
CDR3 DNA: TGCAGCGTCACGCCGGGGGGCGAGAACGAGCAGTACTTC; CDR3 protein: CSVTPGGENEQYF; V gene: TRBV29-1; clone size: -; J gene: TRBJ2-7; D gene: -
CDR3 DNA: TGCAGTGCGAGAATGAGGGGAGTGGGTGGCTACACCTTC; CDR3 protein: CSARMRGVGGYTF; V gene: TRBV20-1; clone size: -; J gene: TRBJ1-2; D gene: -
CDR3 DNA: TGCAGTGCTAGCGTCAGCGGCTATGGCTACACCTTC; CDR3 protein: CSASVSGYGYTF; V gene: TRBV20-1; clone size: -; J gene: TRBJ1-2; D gene: -